This T cell receptor beta chain was retrieved from a study of blood T cells in healthy people across ages. A second roughly 7 to 11 cycle PCR used barcoded and J-beta primers. A single record per CDR3 protein comes from TCRdb applying MiXCR to the 5' RACE reads. Of approximately 350,000 distinct CDR3 sequences in the sample, about half are singletons; the top ten hold under 60%. Healthy Caucasians from Russia aged roughly 6 to 95 served as donors. RNA extraction gave at least 5.5 micrograms of total RNA per sample. The germline V and J ends were trimmed by 5 bases and 0 bases, with 17 bases remaining between them. The V gene's germline CDR1 is DFQATT and CDR2 SNEGSKA (reference sequence). The CDR3 spans 16 residues.

The source material was blood. The TCR was taken from a man in his 60s in good health. V usage is TRBV20-1 and J usage is TRBJ1-5; D is possibly TRBD1 (6 bases). In DNA form, the CDR3 reads TGCAGTGCTGTATTAGGCGGGGGCTATAGCAATCAGCCCCAGCATTTT. Encoded protein: CSAVLGGGYSNQPQHF.